This is a list of T cell receptor beta chains from one sample in a study of blood T cell repertoires in COVID-19. Sequenced by immunoSEQ multiplex PCR; TCRdb stores in-frame clones only, minus some. The sample consists of about 58,000 clones, just under 90% of them appearing once. The specimen was peripheral blood. All receptors come from a man aged 55 to 70 with acute or convalescent COVID-19. CDR3s include the opening cysteine and the closing phenylalanine or tryptophan. The D gene is left open where the match is weak. Clone size is not always given. Where it is, it says once, few, many or a class for expanded clones.

J gene	V gene	clone size	CDR3 length	D gene	CDR3 DNA	CDR3 protein
TRBJ2-7	TRBV5-1	.	14	TRBD2	TGCGCCAGCAGCTCTTTAGCGGGGGCGGGAGAGCAGTACTTC	CASSSLAGAGEQYF
TRBJ1-6	TRBV14	.	15	.	TGTGCCAGCAGCCAAGGACAGGTTTATAATTCACCCCTCCACTTT	CASSQGQVYNSPLHF
TRBJ1-5	TRBV7-8	.	19	.	TGTGCCAGCAGCTTAGCGGCCAGGGGACGGACCTTAAGCAATCAGCCCCAGCATTTT	CASSLAARGRTLSNQPQHF
TRBJ2-6	TRBV19	.	16	TRBD2	TGTGCCAGTAATGGACTAGCGGGAGCCGGGGCCAACGTCCTGACTTTC	CASNGLAGAGANVLTF
TRBJ1-2	TRBV25-1	.	14	.	TGTGCCAGCAGTGAACGGGGTACAGTCTATGGCTACACCTTC	CASSERGTVYGYTF
TRBJ2-2	TRBV5-1	.	16	TRBD2	TGCGCCAGCAGCTTGGCAGCTAGCGGAAACACCGGGGAGCTGTTTTTT	CASSLAASGNTGELFF
TRBJ2-2	TRBV4-1	.	17	TRBD2	TGCGCCAGCAGCCTTAATGGACTAGCGGGAAACACCGGGGAGCTGTTTTTT	CASSLNGLAGNTGELFF
TRBJ1-4	TRBV24-1	.	13	.	TGTGCCACCAGTGACAGCGGGACTGAAAAACTGTTTTTT	CATSDSGTEKLFF
TRBJ1-5	TRBV30	.	18	.	TGTGCCTGGAGTTCGGACACGCCCGGGGGGTATAGCAATCAGCCCCAGCATTTT	CAWSSDTPGGYSNQPQHF
TRBJ2-1	TRBV11-3	.	17	TRBD2	TGTGCCAGCAGCCCAGGGACTAGCGGGATGATCTACAATGAGCAGTTCTTC	CASSPGTSGMIYNEQFF
TRBJ2-7	TRBV11-2	.	14	TRBD2	TGTGCTAGCAGCTTGGCTAGCGGGATTTACGAGCAGTACTTC	CASSLASGIYEQYF
TRBJ2-3	TRBV2	.	14	TRBD1	TGTGCCAGCAGCGCGGACAGGGGGTCAGATACGCAGTATTTT	CASSADRGSDTQYF
TRBJ1-1	TRBV27	.	13	.	TGTGCCAGCCGGCCCGGAGGGGCTACTGAAGCTTTCTTT	CASRPGGATEAFF
TRBJ2-2	TRBV18	once	16	.	TGTGCCAGCTCACGGAGCGGCGGAGCCAACACCGGGGAGCTGTTTTTT	CASSRSGGANTGELFF
TRBJ1-2	TRBV4-1	.	18	TRBD1	TGCGCCAGCAGCCAAGACGACTTAACAGGGGGCGAAGGCTATGGCTACACCTTC	CASSQDDLTGGEGYGYTF
TRBJ2-1	TRBV28	.	13	TRBD1	TGTGCCACCACGACAGGGATTTACAATGAGCAGTTCTTC	CATTTGIYNEQFF
TRBJ2-1	TRBV28	.	12	.	TGTGCCAGCAGTTCCAGGCTCAATGAGCAGTTCTTC	CASSSRLNEQFF
TRBJ1-3	TRBV5-5	once	16	.	TGTGCCAGCAGCCAAAAGGGAGCAGCACAGGGAAACACCATATATTTT	CASSQKGAAQGNTIYF
TRBJ2-3	TRBV10-3	.	13	.	TGTGCCATCAGTCGGAGTAGCACAGATACGCAGTATTTT	CAISRSSTDTQYF
TRBJ1-1	TRBV30	.	13	.	TGTGCCTGGAGTCGGGTCATGAGGACTGAAGCTTTCTTT	CAWSRVMRTEAFF
TRBJ1-5	TRBV6-2/TRBV6-3	once	12	.	TGTGCCAGCAGCATCGGGGTTCGGCCCCAGCATTTT	CASSIGVRPQHF
TRBJ2-7	TRBV11-3	few	14	TRBD1	TGTGCCAGCAGATCCGGGACAGGGACCTACGAGCAGTACTTC	CASRSGTGTYEQYF
TRBJ1-1	TRBV29-1	.	13	TRBD1	TGCAGCCTGTGTCCTTCCGGGACAGGATGCGCTTTCTTT	CSLCPSGTGCAFF
TRBJ2-5	TRBV6-5	.	13	TRBD1	TGTGCCAGCCAACGGGACAGGGAAGAGACCCAGTACTTC	CASQRDREETQYF
TRBJ2-5	TRBV29-1	.	12	.	TGCAGCGTTGGTGGGACACAAGAGACCCAGTACTTC	CSVGGTQETQYF
TRBJ2-5	TRBV12-2	.	16	.	TGTGCAAGTCGCTTAGCGAGCGGCAGGCCCCAAGAGACCCAGTACTTC	CASRLASGRPQETQYF
TRBJ2-1	TRBV28	.	18	.	TGTGCCAGCAGTTTTTCTGGGGGCCTGGGGTCTCTTGACAATGAGCAGTTCTTC	CASSFSGGLGSLDNEQFF
TRBJ2-4	TRBV6-1	.	13	.	TGTGCCAGCAGTGAAGGCAGATTAAACATTCAGTACTTC	CASSEGRLNIQYF
TRBJ1-3	TRBV7-2	once	17	.	TGTGCCAGCAGCCCACGACAGGTACCTACCTCTGGAAACACCATATATTTT	CASSPRQVPTSGNTIYF
TRBJ2-3	TRBV20-1	.	16	TRBD2	TGCAGTGCTAGTTTGGGTAGCGGGAGGGGCACAGATACGCAGTATTTT	CSASLGSGRGTDTQYF
TRBJ2-7	TRBV7-9	.	16	.	TGTGCCAGCAGCCAATCACTAGCCGGGAGCTCCTACGAGCAGTACTTC	CASSQSLAGSSYEQYF
TRBJ2-3	TRBV19	.	14	.	TGTGCCAGTAGCGAGGTGGCAGCGCAACGTACGCAGTATTTT	CASSEVAAQRTQYF
TRBJ1-6	TRBV19	few	16	.	TGTGCCAGTAGTATAGATCCCCCGGTGGATAATTCACCCCTCCACTTT	CASSIDPPVDNSPLHF
TRBJ1-4	TRBV13	once	15	TRBD1	TGTGCCAGCAGCAGGGGACAGGGAGGCTATGAAAAACTGTTTTTT	CASSRGQGGYEKLFF
TRBJ1-6	TRBV14	.	18	.	TGTGCCAGCAGCCTCTTACAGGGTTCGATAAACCGATATTCACCCCTCCACTTT	CASSLLQGSINRYSPLHF
TRBJ1-4	TRBV27	.	15	TRBD1	TGTGCCAGCAGCTTGGGGACAGGGGAAATGGAAAAACTGTTTTTT	CASSLGTGEMEKLFF
TRBJ2-1	TRBV6-5	.	15	TRBD2	TGTGCCAGCAGTCCGGGACTAGCGGGAGTTAATGAGCAGTTCTTC	CASSPGLAGVNEQFF
TRBJ1-5	TRBV19	.	15	TRBD1	TGTGCCAGTAGTATTAGGACAGGGGGCAATCAGCCCCAGCATTTT	CASSIRTGGNQPQHF
TRBJ1-5	TRBV30	.	14	TRBD1	TGTGCCTGGAGTGAGGGCAGGGGGAATCAGCCCCAGCATTTT	CAWSEGRGNQPQHF
TRBJ2-4	TRBV11-3	once	13	TRBD2	TGTGCCAGCAAAGGGGAGGGGTGGAACATTCAGTACTTC	CASKGEGWNIQYF
TRBJ2-1	TRBV30	.	14	.	TGTGCCTGGGTCGGGACTTCATCCTACAATGAGCAGTTCTTC	CAWVGTSSYNEQFF
TRBJ2-7	TRBV4-3	.	13	.	TGCGCCAGCAGCCAAGATCGAGGGTACGAGCAGTACTTC	CASSQDRGYEQYF
TRBJ2-2	TRBV15	.	17	TRBD2	TGTGCCACCAGCCCCGAACTAGCGGCCACCTTCGCCGGGGAGCTGTTTTTT	CATSPELAATFAGELFF
TRBJ2-4	TRBV6-2/TRBV6-3	.	15	TRBD2	TGTGCCAGCAGTTCCCGGGAGCGGGAGTTAAACATTCAGTACTTC	CASSSRERELNIQYF
TRBJ2-1	TRBV7-3	.	15	TRBD2	TGTGCCAGCAGCTGGACTAGCGGATCCTACAATGAGCAGTTCTTC	CASSWTSGSYNEQFF
TRBJ2-2	TRBV28	.	13	.	TGTGCCAGCAGTTTGTCCGGCGGCGGGGAGCTGTTTTTT	CASSLSGGGELFF
TRBJ2-2	TRBV4-1	.	15	.	TGCGCCAGCAGCCAAGTCACAGCGAACACCGGGGAGCTGTTTTTT	CASSQVTANTGELFF
TRBJ2-7	TRBV10-3	.	15	TRBD2	TGTGCCATCACCGCGGGGGGGCCCCCCCCCTACGAGCAGTACTTC	CAITAGGPPPYEQYF
TRBJ1-3	TRBV18	.	16	.	TGTGCCAGCTCACCAGAGGGACTGAGCTCTGGAAACACCATATATTTT	CASSPEGLSSGNTIYF
TRBJ2-2	TRBV11-3	.	13	.	TGTGCCAGCAGCAACCAGTACACCGGGGAGCTGTTTTTT	CASSNQYTGELFF
TRBJ1-2	TRBV7-2	once	14	TRBD1	TGTGCCAGCAGCTTAGTAAGGACAGGGGATGGCTACACCTTC	CASSLVRTGDGYTF
TRBJ1-5	TRBV19	.	13	TRBD1	TGTGCCAGTAAGGGACAGGGAAATCAGCCCCAGCATTTT	CASKGQGNQPQHF
TRBJ2-5	TRBV6-2/TRBV6-3	.	14	TRBD1	TGTGCCAGCAGCCCAGGGACAGGGGACAGGACCCAGTACTTC	CASSPGTGDRTQYF
TRBJ1-2	TRBV11-2	.	13	.	TGTGCCAGCAGCCTCGGGAACTACTATGGCTACACCTTC	CASSLGNYYGYTF
TRBJ2-3	TRBV11-3	.	16	.	TGTGCCAGCAGCTTAGGGGTCGGGACCACCAGGGGTACGCAGTATTTT	CASSLGVGTTRGTQYF
TRBJ2-3	TRBV6-6	.	14	.	TGTGCCAGCAGCGGGGGTTCACTCACAGATACGCAGTATTTT	CASSGGSLTDTQYF
TRBJ2-1	TRBV10-3	.	15	TRBD1	TGTGCCATCAGTGAACTCGGGACAGGGGACAATGAGCAGTTCTTC	CAISELGTGDNEQFF
TRBJ2-5	TRBV21-1	.	14	.	TGTGCCAGCAGCACACCGGGGCCCGGGGGGACCCAGTACTTC	CASSTPGPGGTQYF
TRBJ2-7	TRBV9	.	16	TRBD2	TGTGCCAGCAGCGTTCGGACTAGCGGGAGGCGGGACGAGCAGTACTTC	CASSVRTSGRRDEQYF
TRBJ2-6	TRBV29-1	few	17	TRBD1	TGCAGCGTTGAAGAAGGGGGCACCTTCTCTGGGGCCAACGTCCTGACTTTC	CSVEEGGTFSGANVLTF